The clone carrying this T cell receptor (beta chain) was counted once. Its cognate antigen is unknown. This entry comes from a study of Graves' ophthalmopathy and Graves' hyperthyroidism. Broader study findings: With roughly 69% sensitivity and approximately 73% specificity, the model predicted ophthalmopathy progression. Most clonotypes expanded in thyroid above 0.001 frequency were present in blood too.

The CDR3 covers 13 residues. Germline lookup yields CDR1 SNHLY and CDR2 FYNNEI. The V end lost 5 bases, the J end lost 10 bases, and 12 bases lay between the germline ends. RNA transcripts served as template for amplifying TCR beta CDR3 sequences. HTBI-primed first-round RT-PCR preceded second-round multiplex PCR. TCRdb used MiXCR to reprocess the multiplex PCR reads, holding one entry per CDR3 protein. The table shows about 740,000 distinct CDR3 sequences, with roughly 40% occurring only once. The chain couples TRBV2 to TRBJ1-6, with D unresolved. The sequence was collected from an adult man with Graves' ophthalmopathy. Specimen: peripheral blood. CDR3 bases: TGTGCCAGCAGTTTCCCGAGGTTGTCACCCCTCCACTTT. It is translated as CASSFPRLSPLHF. The variable domain in full, with the rest retrieved from reference TRBV2 and TRBJ1-6, is EPEVTQTPSHQVTQMGQEVILRCVPISNHLYFYWYRQILGQKVEFLVSFYNNEISEKSEIFDDQFSVERPDGSNFTLKIRSTKLEDSAMYFCASSFPRLSPLHFGNGTRLTVT.